The 28 T cell receptor beta chains reported below all come from one sample, sequenced in a study of blood T cells in healthy people across ages. Next came a second PCR, run for about 7 to 12 cycles, which used a sample-barcoded 5' primer along with a J-beta primer mix. One entry per CDR3 protein, called by TCRdb with MiXCR from the 5' RACE reads. The sample gives around 1.5 million distinct CDR3 sequences, approximately 42% of which show up once; 7.9% is in the top ten. Specimen: blood. The source is a woman aged 18-35 years in good health.

This clonotype occurred a few times. CDR3 amino acids: CASSSPSGGPYNEQFF. The DNA for the CDR3 is TGCGCCAGCAGCTCACCTAGCGGGGGACCTTACAATGAGCAGTTCTTC. The rearrangement links TRBV5-1 to TRBJ2-1, with 10 bases matching TRBD2. This CDR3 comprises 16 residues. Germline V gene lookup returns CDR1 SGHRS and CDR2 YFSETQ. V shed 3 bases and J 4 bases; nucleotides not matched to a gene: 7.

The chain has TRBV20-1 and TRBJ2-7, with D possibly called TRBD1 or TRBD2 (5 bases each). The end of the DNA fits TRBJ2-5 better, so the J call may be wrong. The germline V gene encodes CDR1 DFQATT and CDR2 SNEGSKA (reference sequence). This CDR3 has 12 amino acids. CDR3 residues: CSVSPGGETQYF. In DNA form, the CDR3 reads TGCAGTGTTAGTCCTGGGGGAGAGACCCAGTACTTC.

The V and J genes are TRBV7-9 and TRBJ2-6; no definite D call. V dropped 3 bases and J dropped 3 bases, with 9 bases sitting between them. The CDR3 covers 15 residues. Germline V gene data show CDR1 as SEHNR and CDR2 as FQNEAQ (reference sequence). The CDR3 DNA is TGTGCCAGCAGCTTGGTAGGATATGGGGCCAACGTCCTGACTTTC. Amino acid sequence: CASSLVGYGANVLTF. The whole variable domain, filled in from reference TRBV7-9 and TRBJ2-6, reads DTGVSQNPRHKITKRGQNVTFRCDPISEHNRLYWYRQTLGQGPEFLTYFQNEAQLEKSRLLSDRFSAERPKGSFSTLEIQRTEQGDSAMYLCASSLVGYGANVLTFGAGSRLTVL.

V and J are TRBV28 and TRBJ1-4, with D possibly matching TRBD1 (6 bases). The CDR3 totals 17 residues. Germline CDR1 and CDR2: MDHEN and SYDVKM. Between the trimmed V and J ends, which lost 7 bases and 0 bases, there was a span of 18 bases. The CDR3 DNA sequence: TGTGCCAGCAAGGGGCGGACAGTAGATGCAACTAATGAAAAACTGTTTTTT. It codes for CASKGRTVDATNEKLFF.

In this sample, this clonotype turned up many times. The CDR3 loop is CASSPRTSGGATDTQYF. Written as DNA, the CDR3 is TGCGCCAGCAGCCCTCGGACTAGCGGGGGGGCCACAGATACGCAGTATTTT. The chain employs TRBV5-1 and TRBJ2-3, with TRBD2 matching over 15 bases. V lost 4 bases to trimming and J lost 2 bases; unmatched junction nucleotides: 5. Germline loops: CDR1 SGHRS, CDR2 YFSETQ. The CDR3 has 17 residues.

In this sample, this clonotype turned up many times. V is TRBV24-1 and J is TRBJ2-3, with a possible D match to TRBD2 (5 bases). V gave up 9 bases and J gave up 3 bases, with 6 bases separating them. Germline V gives CDR1 KGHDR, CDR2 SFDVKD. The CDR3 extends over 11 amino acids. The CDR3, as DNA: TGTGCCACCCGAGGGACAGATACGCAGTATTTT. Its protein product is CATRGTDTQYF.

The chain employs TRBV5-1 and TRBJ2-3; 7 bases are a match to TRBD2. In germline, CDR1 is SGHRS, CDR2 YFSETQ. The CDR3 has 15 amino acids. V dropped 4 bases and J dropped 0; count of bases not matched to a gene: 5. CDR3 nucleotide sequence: TGCGCCAGCAGCGTACGAGCGGGGAGCACAGATACGCAGTATTTT. Protein: CASSVRAGSTDTQYF. The entire variable domain, with the rest obtained from reference TRBV5-1 and TRBJ2-3, is as follows: KAGVTQTPRYLIKTRGQQVTLSCSPISGHRSVSWYQQTPGQGLQFLFEYFSETQRNKGNFPGRFSGRQFSNSRSEMNVSTLELGDSALYLCASSVRAGSTDTQYFGPGTRLTVL.

The chain joins TRBV12-3 or TRBV12-4 to TRBJ1-3, with D unclear. V lost 5 bases, J lost 4 bases, and 18 bases lay in between. CDR3 length equals 16 residues. As DNA, the CDR3 is TGTGCCAGCAGTCCTAGCGCTGGGAATTTCGGAAACACCATATATTTT. Translated: CASSPSAGNFGNTIYF.

The V call is TRBV12-3 or TRBV12-4, the J call TRBJ2-7; TRBD1 might be the D (6 bases). This CDR3 is built from 13 residues. Trimming took off 6 bases at V and 4 bases at J, with 13 bases between the two ends. The CDR3 protein is CASSLQGRYEQYF. The CDR3, as DNA: TGTGCCAGCAGCCTACAGGGCCGGTACGAGCAGTACTTC.

This chain links TRBV5-1 with TRBJ2-7; 9 positions agree with TRBD1. Germline V CDR1 and CDR2: SGHRS, YFSETQ. The CDR3 loop spans 16 amino acids. V lost 4 bases and J lost 0; bases outside the gene matches: 8. Here the CDR3 DNA reads TGCGCCAGCAGCGCTTCAGGGACAGGGATCTCCTACGAGCAGTACTTC. It yields the protein CASSASGTGISYEQYF.

The rearrangement uses TRBV12-3 or TRBV12-4 and TRBJ1-1, with D perhaps matching TRBD1 (5 bases). This CDR3 contains 14 residues. Trimming took off 8 bases at V and 0 bases at J, with 13 bases between the two ends. The CDR3 sequence is CASAQRGMNTEAFF. The CDR3 nucleotides are TGTGCCAGCGCGCAAAGGGGCATGAACACTGAAGCTTTCTTT.

This chain uses TRBV28 with TRBJ2-7; 9 bases agree with TRBD1. Trimming cost V 7 bases and J 2 bases; bases outside gene matches: 12. The V gene's germline CDR1 is MDHEN and CDR2 SYDVKM. The CDR3 has 16 residues. Written as DNA, the CDR3 is TGTGCCAGCACCTCTTCACCGGGACAGGGAACCTACGAGCAGTACTTC. This sequence encodes CASTSSPGQGTYEQYF.

This clonotype was observed a handful of times. The chain combines TRBV4-1 with TRBJ1-5; unclear D gene. V was pared by 4 bases and J by 4 bases, with 11 bases between. CDR3 length: 14 residues. CDR1 is MGHRA and CDR2 is YSYEKL in the germline V gene. CDR3 in amino acids: CASSPGRINQPQHF. Written as DNA, the CDR3 is TGCGCCAGCAGCCCGGGGAGGATTAATCAGCCCCAGCATTTT.

This clonotype was counted between two and nine times. The V and J genes are TRBV10-3 and TRBJ1-5; unclear D gene. CDR3 length equals 12 residues. Germline lookup yields CDR1 ENHRY and CDR2 SYGVKD. V lost 3 bases and J 6 bases, leaving 6 bases between the germline ends. CDR3 sequence reads: CAISDDPQPQHF. Here the CDR3 DNA reads TGTGCCATCAGTGACGACCCTCAGCCCCAGCATTTT.

The chain has TRBV20-1 and TRBJ1-6, with 7 bases aligning to TRBD1. V shed 1 base, J shed 9 bases, and the junction held 9 bases outside the gene matches. Germline lookup yields CDR1 DFQATT and CDR2 SNEGSKA (reference sequence). The CDR3 totals 15 residues. The CDR3 sequence: CSARAPGTAASPLHF. DNA of the CDR3: TGCAGTGCTAGAGCGCCCGGGACAGCGGCTTCACCCCTCCACTTT.

V is TRBV9 and J is TRBJ1-4; TRBD1 agrees at 9 bases. Trimming removed 3 bases from V and 10 bases from J; junction bases left unmatched: 7. Germline V CDR1 and CDR2: SGDLS, YYNGEE. The CDR3 is 14 amino acids. The CDR3 coding sequence is TGTGCCAGCAGCGCGGGACAGGGTGGGGGAAAACTGTTTTTT. Encoded protein: CASSAGQGGGKLFF.

This rearrangement joins TRBV12-3 or TRBV12-4 to TRBJ2-4; 9 bases agree with TRBD2. The CDR3 has 17 residues. The J segment lost 2 bases and the V segment lost 3 bases, leaving 8 bases of the junction unmatched. CDR3: CASSFVAGDPTKNIQYF. The CDR3 coding sequence is TGTGCCAGCAGTTTCGTAGCGGGAGACCCCACCAAAAACATTCAGTACTTC.

CDR3 loop: CASSLADQGYEQYF. For the CDR3, the DNA is TGTGCCAGCAGCTTAGCTGATCAGGGCTACGAGCAGTACTTC. J is TRBJ2-7 and V is TRBV7-9, with D possibly being TRBD1 (5 bases). This CDR3 has 14 residues. Germline CDR1 reads SEHNR; CDR2 reads FQNEAQ (reference sequence). V shed 0 bases and J shed 3 bases, with 9 bases lying between them.

In its sample, this clonotype was seen a few times. The gene calls are TRBV7-8 and TRBJ2-5; tentative D call: TRBD2 (5 bases). The ends were cut back, 7 bases at V and 2 bases at J, with 11 bases in the middle. Germline V gene data show CDR1 as SGHVS and CDR2 as FQNEAQ. The CDR3 is made up of 13 amino acids. In nucleotides, the CDR3 is TGTGCCAGCAAGAACGCGGGTCAAGAGACCCAGTACTTC. It codes for CASKNAGQETQYF.

The chain links TRBV7-8 to TRBJ2-5, with 11 bases matching TRBD2. The assigned J gene may be wrong: the sequence end matches TRBJ2-7 better. Germline V gene lookup returns CDR1 SGHVS and CDR2 FQNEAQ. The CDR3 is 17 residues long. CDR3 nucleotides: TGTGCCAGCAGCTCGTCACTCGGGACTAGCGGAACCTACGAGCAGTACTTC. This translates into CASSSSLGTSGTYEQYF.

There are a few counts of this clonotype. V usage is TRBV6-5 and J usage is TRBJ1-2, with D possibly TRBD1 on 5 matching bases. This CDR3 is built from 11 residues. Germline V gene lookup returns CDR1 MNHEY and CDR2 SVGAGI. Deletions cut 6 bases from V and 7 bases from J, with 9 bases between. CDR3 in amino acids: CASSPGRGYTF. CDR3 nucleotide sequence: TGTGCCAGCAGCCCGGGGCGTGGCTACACCTTC.

Only a few counts were recorded for this clonotype. The chain couples TRBV5-5 to TRBJ1-1, with TRBD1 identical over 7 bases. V lost 0 bases to trimming and J lost 4 bases; unmatched junction nucleotides: 3. CDR3 length: 14 residues. The germline V gene has CDR1 SGHKS and CDR2 YYEKEE (reference sequence). The CDR3 DNA follows: TGTGCCAGCAGCTTGGACGCAGGGGGCACTGAAGCTTTCTTT. This gives the protein CASSLDAGGTEAFF.

A few counts support this clonotype. The CDR3 nucleotides read TGTGCCAGCAGCCAAGAAGGACTAGCGGCCGCAGATACGCAGTATTTT. Translated: CASSQEGLAAADTQYF. The V and J genes are TRBV4-2 and TRBJ2-3; 10 nucleotides agree with TRBD2. The V gene end was trimmed by 0 bases and the J gene end by 4 bases; junction bases not matched to a gene: 4. This CDR3 has 16 residues. Germline V lookup: CDR1 LGHNA, CDR2 YNFKEQ.

As concerns this clonotype: A read error may account for a junction end that differs from germline. The chain employs TRBV7-2 and TRBJ2-1; D unclear. Germline V lookup: CDR1 SGHTA, CDR2 FQGNSA. The CDR3 is 16 residues long. The CDR3: CASSLVVSSTYNEQFF. CDR3 sequence (DNA): TGTGCCAGCAGCTTAGTAGTCTCCTCTACGTACAACGAGCAGTTCTTC.

This rearrangement joins TRBV10-3 to TRBJ2-7; D not resolved. Between the trimmed V and J ends, which lost 0 bases and 5 bases, there was a span of 14 bases. CDR1 and CDR2 (germline): ENHRY, SYGVKD. This CDR3 has 15 amino acids. The CDR3 DNA reads as TGTGCCATCAGTGAGTCCTCGGCTTCAGACGACGAGCAGTACTTC. Protein sequence: CAISESSASDDEQYF.

The genes are TRBV5-1 and TRBJ2-7; weak D call: TRBD1 (5 bases). V lost 0 bases, J lost 5 bases, and 15 bases lay in between. CDR1 SGHRS and CDR2 YFSETQ come from the germline V gene. The CDR3 totals 15 residues. The CDR3 is CASSLAMAGSNEQYF. The DNA for the CDR3 is TGCGCCAGCAGCTTGGCGATGGCAGGGTCTAACGAGCAGTACTTC. The full variable domain, rest sourced from reference TRBV5-1 and TRBJ2-7, is KAGVTQTPRYLIKTRGQQVTLSCSPISGHRSVSWYQQTPGQGLQFLFEYFSETQRNKGNFPGRFSGRQFSNSRSEMNVSTLELGDSALYLCASSLAMAGSNEQYFGPGTRLTVT.

The V and J genes are TRBV12-5 and TRBJ2-3, with 9 bases fitting TRBD1. This CDR3 spans 15 amino acids. V gave up 6 bases and J gave up 8 bases; unmatched junction bases: 12. The germline gives CDR1 LGHNT, CDR2 FRNRAP. The CDR3 here is CASGPGQGKSGTQYF. The CDR3 region has the DNA TGTGCTAGTGGCCCAGGACAGGGGAAGTCGGGTACGCAGTATTTT.

This clonotype has only a few counts. This chain joins TRBV6-5 and TRBJ2-3; 11 nucleotides match TRBD2. The CDR3 extends over 15 amino acids. V trimming: 6 bases; J trimming: 3 bases; junction bases outside the gene matches: 5. In germline, CDR1 is MNHEY, CDR2 SVGAGI. The CDR3 sequence: CASSTSGSMTDTQYF. DNA for the CDR3: TGTGCCAGCAGCACTAGCGGGAGTATGACAGATACGCAGTATTTT.